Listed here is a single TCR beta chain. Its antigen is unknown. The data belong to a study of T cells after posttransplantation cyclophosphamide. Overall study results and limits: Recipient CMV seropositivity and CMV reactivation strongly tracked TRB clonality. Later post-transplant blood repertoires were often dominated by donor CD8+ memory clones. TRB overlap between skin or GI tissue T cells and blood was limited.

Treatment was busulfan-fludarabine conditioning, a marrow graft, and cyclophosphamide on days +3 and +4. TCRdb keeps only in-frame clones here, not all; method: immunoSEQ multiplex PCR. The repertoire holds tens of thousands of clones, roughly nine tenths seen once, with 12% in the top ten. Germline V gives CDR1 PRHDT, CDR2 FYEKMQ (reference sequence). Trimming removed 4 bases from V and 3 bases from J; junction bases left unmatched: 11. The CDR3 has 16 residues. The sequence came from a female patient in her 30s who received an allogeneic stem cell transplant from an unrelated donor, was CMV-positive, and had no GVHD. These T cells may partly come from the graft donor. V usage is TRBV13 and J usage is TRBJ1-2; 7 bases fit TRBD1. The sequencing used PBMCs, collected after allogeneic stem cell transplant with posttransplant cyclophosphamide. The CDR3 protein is CASSSTVGGADYGYTF. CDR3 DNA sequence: TGTGCCAGCAGCTCAACGGTAGGGGGCGCGGACTATGGCTACACCTTC.